The 14 T cell receptor beta chains below were found in one sample sequenced in a study of Ad26.COV2.S vaccination and SARS-CoV-2 variants. Treatment meaning: some 19 received Ad26.COV2.S at low or high dose, single or two shots; 5 received placebo; per-sample allocation not given. It was on day 63 after the first vaccine or placebo injection that samples were taken. Profiling relied on immunoSEQ multiplex PCR, and the TCRdb table lists in-frame clones only, not all of them. The sample comprises about 370,000 clones, approximately 89% of which are singletons, and approximately 1.9% rests with the top ten. This specimen was peripheral blood, taken in a trial of Ad26.COV2.S vaccine versus placebo. These receptors originate from a person between 18 and 65 years old who received the Ad26.COV2.S COVID-19 vaccine or a placebo.

J is TRBJ2-2 and V is TRBV11-2; perhaps TRBD2 as D (6 bases). V was pared by 2 bases and J by 1 base, with 11 bases between. Germline assignment: CDR1 SGHAT and CDR2 FQNNGV. The CDR3 runs 16 residues. CDR3 sequence (DNA): TGTGCCAGCAGCTTACGTGTCGGGGGGAACACCGGGGAGCTGTTTTTT. It encodes CASSLRVGGNTGELFF.

In this sample, this clone turned up once. The V and J genes are TRBV10-3 and TRBJ2-2; 14 nucleotides align to TRBD2. Germline V gene lookup returns CDR1 ENHRY and CDR2 SYGVKD. V was clipped by 5 bases and J by 1 base; unmatched bases: 9. The CDR3 totals 19 residues. The DNA of the CDR3 is TGTGCCATCAGTTTCTCCGGGACTAGCGGGAGCTGGAACACCGGGGAGCTGTTTTTT. Its translation is CAISFSGTSGSWNTGELFF.

This sequence joins TRBV19 and TRBJ1-3; maybe TRBD1 (5 bases). Germline V lookup: CDR1 LNHDA, CDR2 SQIVND (reference sequence). CDR3 length equals 14 residues. Trimming shortened V by 9 bases and J by 1 base, and 13 bases separated the two germline ends. This chain's CDR3 is CASRGGWSGNTIYF. CDR3 sequence (DNA): TGTGCCAGCCGGGGGGGGTGGTCTGGAAACACCATATATTTT. Based on the CDR3 plus reference TRBV19 and TRBJ1-3, the full variable domain is DGGITQSPKYLFRKEGQNVTLSCEQNLNHDAMYWYRQDPGQGLRLIYYSQIVNDFQKGDIAEGYSVSREKKESFPLTVTSAQKNPTAFYLCASRGGWSGNTIYFGEGSWLTVV.

The J gene is TRBJ2-7, the V gene TRBV20-1, with D maybe TRBD2 (5 bases). The CDR3 has 14 amino acids. Per germline, CDR1 DFQATT and CDR2 SNEGSKA (reference sequence). Trimming left V 3 bases short and J 0 bases short, with 12 bases between. CDR3 in amino acids: CSASLEGFSYEQYF. In DNA form, the CDR3 reads TGCAGTGCTAGTTTAGAGGGATTCTCCTACGAGCAGTACTTC.

The V call is TRBV5-1, the J call TRBJ1-1; D uncertain. This CDR3 contains 19 residues. Trimming removed 0 bases at V and 6 bases at J, with 27 bases between. Germline V CDR1 and CDR2: SGHRS, YFSETQ. The CDR3 coding sequence is TGCGCCAGCAGCTTGGGGTTGACTAATTCGCCCAGCTTTCACGCTGAAGCTTTCTTT. It encodes CASSLGLTNSPSFHAEAFF.

The chain employs TRBV5-1 and TRBJ2-5; a possible D gene is TRBD2 (6 bases). The V and J ends lost 4 bases and 3 bases respectively, with 7 bases between them. This CDR3 region has 12 residues. Germline V gene data show CDR1 as SGHRS and CDR2 as YFSETQ. The CDR3 nucleotides are TGCGCCAGCAGCCGGGGGAAAGAGACCCAGTACTTC. It is translated as CASSRGKETQYF.

CDR3 nucleotides: TGCAGCGTGCAGGGGGCGTTGAGAGATACGCAGTATTTT. Translated, it gives CSVQGALRDTQYF. The chain uses TRBV29-1 and TRBJ2-3; 8 positions match TRBD1. This CDR3 is built from 13 residues. CDR1 SQVTM and CDR2 ANQGSEA come from the germline V gene. V lost 6 bases and J lost 5; bases outside the gene matches: 7.

The chain uses TRBV9 and TRBJ2-1; D uncertain. Germline-derived CDR1 and CDR2 are SGDLS and YYNGEE. The CDR3 has 13 residues. V lost 1 base and J 2 bases, leaving 4 bases between the germline ends. CDR3 coding DNA: TGTGCCAGCAGCGTAAGCCCCTACAATGAGCAGTTCTTC. Its translation is CASSVSPYNEQFF.

The rearrangement joins TRBV7-3 to TRBJ2-6; no clear D. CDR3 length: 18 amino acids. CDR1 SGHTA and CDR2 FQGTGA come from the germline V gene. V was clipped by 1 base and J by 1 base, with 14 bases between them. The CDR3: CASSLNPGFGSGANVLTF. CDR3 nucleotide sequence: TGTGCCAGCAGCTTAAACCCAGGCTTTGGTTCTGGGGCCAACGTCCTGACTTTC.

The gene calls are TRBV28 and TRBJ2-7, with 9 bases aligning to TRBD2. Germline loops: CDR1 MDHEN, CDR2 SYDVKM. CDR3 length: 17 residues. V gave up 5 bases and J gave up 3 bases; unmatched junction bases: 14. Here the CDR3 DNA reads TGTGCCAGCAGTCGGGCGGGACTAGCTAACCCCTACTACGAGCAGTACTTC. It codes for CASSRAGLANPYYEQYF.

The chain employs TRBV7-9 and TRBJ1-1; possible D gene TRBD1, 5 bases. The V end lost 5 bases, the J end lost 1 base, and 8 bases lay between the germline ends. Germline values: CDR1 SEHNR, CDR2 FQNEAQ (reference sequence). The CDR3 sequence is 13 residues long. The CDR3 protein is CASSLDKNTEAFF. CDR3 nucleotide sequence: TGTGCCAGCAGCCTGGACAAGAACACTGAAGCTTTCTTT.

Comment on this clone: A read error may explain this, as a much larger clone is one base away. The chain couples TRBV21-1 to TRBJ1-5. TRBV21-1 is an annotated pseudogene. The CDR3 consists of 13 residues. The CDR3 DNA reads TGTGCCAGCAGCAAAGATGAGGTTCAGCCCCAGCATTTT. It encodes CASSKDEVQPQHF.

The chain employs TRBV30 and TRBJ1-1; D call uncertain. Trimming stripped 6 bases from V and 3 bases from J, with 20 bases between. The V gene's germline CDR1 is GTSNPN and CDR2 SVGIG (reference sequence). The CDR3 is 15 residues long. The DNA of the CDR3 is TGTGCCTGCCACGCGGCCTCCGGGTGGGACACTGAAGCTTTCTTT. Encoded protein: CACHAASGWDTEAFF.

The chain couples TRBV7-9 to TRBJ1-2; D unresolved. Germline lookup yields CDR1 SEHNR and CDR2 FQNEAQ (reference sequence). CDR3 length: 13 amino acids. Trimming shortened V by 3 bases and J by 4 bases, and 9 bases separated the two germline ends. Here the CDR3 DNA reads TGTGCCAGCAGCTTGAGGGATTTCTATGGCTACACCTTC. As protein: CASSLRDFYGYTF.